This TCR beta chain was documented in a study of T cells in localized non-small cell lung cancer. Study-wide results and caveats: A median of 57 of the top 100 tumor clones appeared in adjacent lung, which was paired and uninvolved. It remains possible that heterogeneity exists, since only one tumor region was sequenced. Higher adjacent-lung clonality was associated with shorter survival.

Germline V gene data show CDR1 as SGHRS and CDR2 as YFSETQ. The CDR3 contains 14 residues. The V gene lost 9 bases and the J gene lost 0 bases, with 12 bases spanning the gap. Assay: immunoSEQ multiplex PCR; the TCRdb copy retains only in-frame clones and omits some. Of 20,000 to 30,000 clones in the sample, 75% to 90% were seen once. Comments on this clone: Its target is unknown.

This sequence joins TRBV5-1 and TRBJ2-2, with D perhaps matching TRBD2 (5 bases). The sequence came from a woman aged 35 to 75 with stage I lung adenocarcinoma. Here the sequenced sample was peripheral blood, taken before any cancer treatment. For the CDR3, the DNA is TGCGCCACCGCCGGGAACGCGAACACCGGGGAGCTGTTTTTT. The encoded protein is CATAGNANTGELFF.